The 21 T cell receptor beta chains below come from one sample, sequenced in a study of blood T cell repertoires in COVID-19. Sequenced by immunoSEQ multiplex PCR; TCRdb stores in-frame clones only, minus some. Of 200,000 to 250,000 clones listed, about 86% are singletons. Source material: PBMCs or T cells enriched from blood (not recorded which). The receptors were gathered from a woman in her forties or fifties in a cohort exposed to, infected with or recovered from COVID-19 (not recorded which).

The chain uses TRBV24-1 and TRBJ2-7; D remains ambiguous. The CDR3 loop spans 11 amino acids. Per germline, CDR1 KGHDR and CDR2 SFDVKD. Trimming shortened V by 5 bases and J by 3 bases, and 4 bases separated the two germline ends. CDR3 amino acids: CATSGHYEQYF. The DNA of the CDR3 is TGTGCCACCAGTGGGCACTACGAGCAGTACTTC.

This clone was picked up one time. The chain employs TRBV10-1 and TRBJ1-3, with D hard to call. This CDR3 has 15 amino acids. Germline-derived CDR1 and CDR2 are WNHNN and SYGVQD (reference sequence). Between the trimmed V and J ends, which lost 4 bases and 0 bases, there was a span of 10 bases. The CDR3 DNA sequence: TGCGCCAGCAGTGTAGCCACCGGCTCTGGAAACACCATATATTTT. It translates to CASSVATGSGNTIYF.

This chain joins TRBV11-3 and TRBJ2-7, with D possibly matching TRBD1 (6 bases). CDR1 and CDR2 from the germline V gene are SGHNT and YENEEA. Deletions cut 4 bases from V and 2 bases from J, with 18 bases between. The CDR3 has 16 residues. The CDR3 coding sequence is TGTGCCAGCAGCTCGCAGGGGATTCACGAAACCTACGAGCAGTACTTC. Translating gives CASSSQGIHETYEQYF. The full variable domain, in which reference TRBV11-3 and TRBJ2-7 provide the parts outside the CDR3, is EAGVVQSPRYKIIEKKQPVAFWCNPISGHNTLYWYLQNLGQGPELLIRYENEEAVDDSQLPKDRFSAERLKGVDSTLKIQPAELGDSAVYLCASSSQGIHETYEQYFGPGTRLTVT.

The CDR3 DNA reads TGTGCCAGCAGCGCCGCCAACGTCGCTGGGTGGACAGGAGGGAACACTGAAGCTTTCTTT. It yields the protein CASSAANVAGWTGGNTEAFF. The chain combines TRBV9 with TRBJ1-1; 7 bases agree with TRBD1. Germline V gene lookup returns CDR1 SGDLS and CDR2 YYNGEE. V gave up 3 bases and J gave up 1 base; unmatched junction bases: 21. The CDR3 has 20 amino acids.

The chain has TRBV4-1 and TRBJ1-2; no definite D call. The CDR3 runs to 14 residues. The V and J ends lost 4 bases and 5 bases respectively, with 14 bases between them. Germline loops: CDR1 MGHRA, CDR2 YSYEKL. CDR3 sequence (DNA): TGCGCCAGCAGCCCCAGTTCCGTCGGGTATGGCTACACCTTC. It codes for CASSPSSVGYGYTF.

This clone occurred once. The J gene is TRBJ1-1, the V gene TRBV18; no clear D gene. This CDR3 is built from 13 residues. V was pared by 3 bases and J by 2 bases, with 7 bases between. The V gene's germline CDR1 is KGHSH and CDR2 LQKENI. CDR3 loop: CASSPHLNTEAFF. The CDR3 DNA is TGTGCCAGCTCACCTCATCTAAACACTGAAGCTTTCTTT.

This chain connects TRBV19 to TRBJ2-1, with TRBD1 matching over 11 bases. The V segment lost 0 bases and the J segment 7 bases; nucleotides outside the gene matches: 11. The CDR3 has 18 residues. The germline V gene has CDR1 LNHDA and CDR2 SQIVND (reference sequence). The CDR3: CASSIDHWAGDRGNEQFF. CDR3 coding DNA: TGTGCCAGTAGTATAGATCACTGGGCAGGGGACAGGGGGAATGAGCAGTTCTTC.

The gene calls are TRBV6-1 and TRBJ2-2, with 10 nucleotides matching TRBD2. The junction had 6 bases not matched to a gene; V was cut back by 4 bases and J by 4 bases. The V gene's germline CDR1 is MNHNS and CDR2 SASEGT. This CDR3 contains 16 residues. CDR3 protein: CASSGPGLAITGELFF. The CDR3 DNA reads TGTGCCAGCAGTGGTCCGGGACTAGCGATCACCGGGGAGCTGTTTTTT.

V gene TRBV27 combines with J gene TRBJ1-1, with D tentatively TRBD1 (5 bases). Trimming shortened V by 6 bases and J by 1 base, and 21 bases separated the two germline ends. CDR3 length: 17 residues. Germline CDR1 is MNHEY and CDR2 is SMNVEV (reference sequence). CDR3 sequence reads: CASSQTSAGQTNTEAFF. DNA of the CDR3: TGTGCCAGCAGCCAAACTTCAGCAGGGCAGACGAACACTGAAGCTTTCTTT.

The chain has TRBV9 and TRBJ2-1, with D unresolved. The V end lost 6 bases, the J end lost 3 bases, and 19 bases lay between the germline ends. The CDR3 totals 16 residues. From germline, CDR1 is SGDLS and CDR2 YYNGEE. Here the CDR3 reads CASTSVESAHYNEQFF. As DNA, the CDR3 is TGTGCCAGCACCAGCGTAGAATCAGCTCACTACAATGAGCAGTTCTTC. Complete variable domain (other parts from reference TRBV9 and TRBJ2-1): DSGVTQTPKHLITATGQRVTLRCSPRSGDLSVYWYQQSLDQGLQFLIQYYNGEERAKGNILERFSAQQFPDLHSELNLSSLELGDSALYFCASTSVESAHYNEQFFGPGTRLTVL.

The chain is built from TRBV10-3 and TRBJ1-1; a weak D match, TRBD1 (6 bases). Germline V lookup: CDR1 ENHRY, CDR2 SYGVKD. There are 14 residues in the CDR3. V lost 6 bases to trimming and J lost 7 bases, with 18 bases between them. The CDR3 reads CAIRGGGTYFEAFF. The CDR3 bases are TGTGCCATCAGGGGGGGAGGGACATACTTTGAAGCTTTCTTT.

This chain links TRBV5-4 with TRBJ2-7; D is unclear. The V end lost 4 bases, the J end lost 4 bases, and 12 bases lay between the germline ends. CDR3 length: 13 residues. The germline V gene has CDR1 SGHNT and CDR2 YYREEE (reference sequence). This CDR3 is CASSQDNRYEQYF. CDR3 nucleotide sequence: TGTGCCAGCAGCCAAGACAATCGGTACGAGCAGTACTTC. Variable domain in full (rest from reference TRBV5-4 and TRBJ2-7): ETGVTQSPTHLIKTRGQQVTLRCSSQSGHNTVSWYQQALGQGPQFIFQYYREEENGRGNFPPRFSGLQFPNYSSELNVNALELDDSALYLCASSQDNRYEQYFGPGTRLTVT.

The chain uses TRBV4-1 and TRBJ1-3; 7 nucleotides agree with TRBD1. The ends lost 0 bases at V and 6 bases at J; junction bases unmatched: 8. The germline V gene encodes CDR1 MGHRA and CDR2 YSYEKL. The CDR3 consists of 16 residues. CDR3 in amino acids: CASSQDASRGLNTIYF. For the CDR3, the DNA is TGCGCCAGCAGCCAAGATGCTTCCAGGGGGTTAAACACCATATATTTT.

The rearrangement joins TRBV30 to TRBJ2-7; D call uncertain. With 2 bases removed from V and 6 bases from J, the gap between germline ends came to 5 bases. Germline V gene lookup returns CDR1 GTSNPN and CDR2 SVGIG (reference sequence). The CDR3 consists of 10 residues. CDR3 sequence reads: CAWSSGEQYF. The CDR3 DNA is TGTGCCTGGAGTTCAGGCGAGCAGTACTTC.

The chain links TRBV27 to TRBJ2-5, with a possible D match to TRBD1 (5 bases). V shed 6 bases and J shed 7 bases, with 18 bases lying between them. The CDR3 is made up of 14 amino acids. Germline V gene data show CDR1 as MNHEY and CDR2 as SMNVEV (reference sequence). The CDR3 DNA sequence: TGTGCCAGCAGGAAACAGTTTCCAAGGGGGACCCAGTACTTC. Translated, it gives CASRKQFPRGTQYF.

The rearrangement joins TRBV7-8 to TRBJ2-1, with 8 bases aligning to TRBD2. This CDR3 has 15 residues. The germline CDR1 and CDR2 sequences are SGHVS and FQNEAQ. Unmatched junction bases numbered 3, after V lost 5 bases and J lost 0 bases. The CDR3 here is CASSGRGGSYNEQFF. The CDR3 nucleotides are TGTGCCAGCAGCGGCCGGGGGGGCTCCTACAATGAGCAGTTCTTC.

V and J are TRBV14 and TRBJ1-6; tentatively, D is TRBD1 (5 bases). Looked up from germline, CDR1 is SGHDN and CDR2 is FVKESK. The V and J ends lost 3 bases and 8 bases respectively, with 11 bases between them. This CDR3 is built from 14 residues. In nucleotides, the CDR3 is TGTGCCAGCAGCCAGAAGGGGATTGATTCACCCCTCCACTTT. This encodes CASSQKGIDSPLHF. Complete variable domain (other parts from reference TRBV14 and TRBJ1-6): EAGVTQFPSHSVIEKGQTVTLRCDPISGHDNLYWYRRVMGKEIKFLLHFVKESKQDESGMPNNRFLAERTGGTYSTLKVQPAELEDSGVYFCASSQKGIDSPLHFGNGTRLTVT.

CDR3 residues: CASSYRDRVTDTQYF. Written as DNA, the CDR3 is TGTGCCAGCAGCTACCGGGACAGGGTTACAGATACGCAGTATTTT. This chain uses TRBV7-6 with TRBJ2-3; 9 bases map to TRBD1. CDR3 length: 15 amino acids. With V trimmed by 4 bases and J by 3 bases, 5 bases remained unmatched. The germline V gene has CDR1 SGHVS and CDR2 FNYEAQ.

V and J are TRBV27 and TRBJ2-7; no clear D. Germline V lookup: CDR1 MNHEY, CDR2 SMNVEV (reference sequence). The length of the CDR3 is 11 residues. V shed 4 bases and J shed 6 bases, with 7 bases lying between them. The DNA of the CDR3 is TGTGCCAGCAGTTCCCCGGGCGAGCAGTACTTC. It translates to CASSSPGEQYF.

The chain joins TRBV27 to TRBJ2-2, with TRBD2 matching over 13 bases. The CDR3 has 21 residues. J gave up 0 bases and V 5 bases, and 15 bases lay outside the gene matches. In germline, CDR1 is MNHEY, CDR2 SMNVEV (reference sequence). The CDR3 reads CASSAHHLSLAGGSNTGELFF. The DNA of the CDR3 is TGTGCCAGCAGTGCCCACCACCTTTCACTAGCGGGGGGGTCGAACACCGGGGAGCTGTTTTTT.

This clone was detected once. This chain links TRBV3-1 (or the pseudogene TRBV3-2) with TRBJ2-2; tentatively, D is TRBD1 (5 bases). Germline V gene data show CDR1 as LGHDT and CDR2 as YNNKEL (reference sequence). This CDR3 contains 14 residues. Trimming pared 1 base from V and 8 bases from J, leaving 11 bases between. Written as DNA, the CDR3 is TGTGCCAGCAGCCAAGGGACAATGACAGGGGAGCTGTTTTTT. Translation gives CASSQGTMTGELFF.